The 22 T cell receptor beta chains reported below all come from one sample, sequenced in a study of cytomegalovirus exposure and HLA in healthy donors. A multiplex PCR was run with 60 Vbeta primers and 13 Jbeta primers. Libraries were prepared by immunoSEQ multiplex PCR; TCRdb keeps only in-frame clonotypes and omits some of them. The sample has roughly 170,000 clones, about 85% seen once. The specimen was PBMCs. All receptors come from a woman between 45 and 60 years old in good health and CMV-seropositive.

V is TRBV23-1 and J is TRBJ1-5; TRBD1 matches at 11 bases. TRBV23-1 is an open reading frame whose function is uncertain. The trim removed 6 bases at V and 2 bases at J, leaving 9 bases unmatched. CDR3 length: 17 amino acids. The CDR3 nucleotides are TGCGCCAGCAGGCATGGGACAGGGGGAAATGGCAATCAGCCCCAGCATTTT. Protein sequence: CASRHGTGGNGNQPQHF.

The chain employs TRBV28 and TRBJ1-1; D is unclear. The V gene lost 1 base and the J gene lost 4 bases, with 7 bases spanning the gap. CDR1 and CDR2 (germline): MDHEN, SYDVKM. This CDR3 region has 13 residues. The CDR3 DNA reads TGTGCCAGCAGTTTATCCCTCGGCACTGAAGCTTTCTTT. This encodes CASSLSLGTEAFF.

V usage is TRBV9 and J usage is TRBJ1-6, with a tentative D call TRBD1 (5 bases). Per germline, CDR1 SGDLS and CDR2 YYNGEE. The CDR3 extends over 15 amino acids. V lost 3 bases to trimming and J lost 11 bases, with 18 bases between them. CDR3 in amino acids: CASSAGGDGMTPLHF. The DNA of the CDR3 is TGTGCCAGCAGCGCTGGGGGGGACGGGATGACACCCCTCCACTTT.

In its sample, this clone was seen a few times. The rearrangement links TRBV5-8 to TRBJ2-3; 8 positions match TRBD2. Germline V gene lookup returns CDR1 SGHTS and CDR2 YDEGEE. The V and J ends lost 0 bases and 0 bases, in that order; junction bases with no gene match: 6. This CDR3 contains 17 residues. CDR3 DNA sequence: TGTGCCAGCAGCTTGGTTACTAGCGGTACTAGCACAGATACGCAGTATTTT. Its translation is CASSLVTSGTSTDTQYF.

The chain recombines TRBV11-1 with TRBJ2-1, with 7 bases lining up with TRBD2. Per germline, CDR1 SGHAT and CDR2 FQDESV (reference sequence). V gave up 5 bases and J gave up 6 bases; unmatched junction bases: 4. The CDR3 contains 13 residues. The CDR3 loop reads CASSAPGGNEQFF. The DNA of the CDR3 is TGTGCCAGCAGCGCGCCGGGAGGCAATGAGCAGTTCTTC.

The chain employs TRBV6-5 and TRBJ2-5; TRBD1 agrees at 7 bases. The CDR3 consists of 14 residues. Germline V gene sequence: CDR1 MNHEY, CDR2 SVGAGI. The V and J ends lost 5 bases and 11 bases, in that order; junction bases with no gene match: 14. Written as DNA, the CDR3 is TGTGCCAGCAGTACTACAGGGGCCTCCGGGGAGCAGTACTTC. Translation: CASSTTGASGEQYF.

The chain couples TRBV5-5 to TRBJ1-2, with TRBD1 identical over 8 bases. Germline assignment: CDR1 SGHKS and CDR2 YYEKEE (reference sequence). Trimming at V came to 4 bases and at J to 8 bases, leaving 7 bases not matched to a gene. The CDR3 is 13 amino acids. The CDR3 DNA follows: TGTGCCAGCAGCGCGACAGGGGCCGGGGGCTACACCTTC. Residues: CASSATGAGGYTF.

The rearrangement links TRBV4-2 to TRBJ2-3; TRBD2 aligns across 8 bases. The V gene's germline CDR1 is LGHNA and CDR2 YNFKEQ. The CDR3 is 18 amino acids. Losses at the gene ends were 1 base for V and 2 bases for J; bases not matched to a gene: 11. As DNA, the CDR3 is TGTGCCAGCAGCCAAGCCTCGTCGAGGCGGGGGGCCACAGATACGCAGTATTTT. It translates to CASSQASSRRGATDTQYF.

The chain recombines TRBV6-5 with TRBJ1-2; no clear D gene. The V end was cut by 5 bases, the J end by 1 base, with 11 bases between. The CDR3 has 14 residues. CDR1 and CDR2 from the germline V gene are MNHEY and SVGAGI. The CDR3 bases are TGTGCCAGCAGTGGAAACAGCCTTAACTATGGCTACACCTTC. It translates to CASSGNSLNYGYTF.

CDR3 sequence (DNA): TGTGCCAGCAGTTTCTGGACTAGCGGGAGTTACGAGCAGTACTTC. Protein sequence: CASSFWTSGSYEQYF. The chain has TRBV28 and TRBJ2-7; 13 nucleotides match TRBD2. V lost 3 bases to trimming and J lost 4 bases; unmatched junction nucleotides: 3. The germline CDR1 and CDR2 sequences are MDHEN and SYDVKM. There are 15 residues in the CDR3.

The chain combines TRBV2 with TRBJ2-5, with a tentative D call TRBD2 (6 bases). The CDR3 covers 16 residues. Between the trimmed V and J ends, which lost 3 bases and 2 bases, there was a span of 16 bases. Germline assignment: CDR1 SNHLY and CDR2 FYNNEI. The CDR3 loop is CASSEGKRALQETQYF. The DNA of the CDR3 is TGTGCCAGCAGTGAGGGGAAGCGGGCACTACAAGAGACCCAGTACTTC. The full variable domain, in which reference TRBV2 and TRBJ2-5 provide the parts outside the CDR3, is EPEVTQTPSHQVTQMGQEVILRCVPISNHLYFYWYRQILGQKVEFLVSFYNNEISEKSEIFDDQFSVERPDGSNFTLKIRSTKLEDSAMYFCASSEGKRALQETQYFGPGTRLLVL.

The rearrangement uses TRBV4-3 and TRBJ2-2; 7 nucleotides match TRBD1. The germline V gene has CDR1 LGHNA and CDR2 YSLEER. The CDR3 consists of 15 residues. The trim removed 4 bases at V and 0 bases at J, leaving 2 bases unmatched. CDR3 bases: TGCGCCAGCAGCCGGGACAGTTCGAACACCGGGGAGCTGTTTTTT. Residues: CASSRDSSNTGELFF.

The chain recombines TRBV7-9 with TRBJ2-7; possible D gene TRBD2, 5 bases. This CDR3 is built from 15 residues. CDR1 and CDR2 (germline): SEHNR, FQNEAQ (reference sequence). V gave up 7 bases and J gave up 0 bases, with 16 bases separating them. Written as DNA, the CDR3 is TGTGCCAGCAACCTCCACCGGGATAACTCCTACGAGCAGTACTTC. Translating gives CASNLHRDNSYEQYF.

This clone came up once. The CDR3 nucleotides read TGTGCCAGCAGCTTGTTTCAGGGAATGCCTGAAGCTTTCTTT. It yields the protein CASSLFQGMPEAFF. V is TRBV5-5 and J is TRBJ1-1; tentatively, D is TRBD1 (5 bases). The CDR3 has 14 residues. CDR1 and CDR2 from the germline V gene are SGHKS and YYEKEE (reference sequence). Trimming took 1 base from V and 6 from J, leaving 13 bases between them.

This sequence joins TRBV7-2 and TRBJ2-7; 9 nucleotides match TRBD2. The V gene's germline CDR1 is SGHTA and CDR2 FQGNSA. The CDR3 runs to 15 residues. The ends lost 2 bases at V and 7 bases at J; junction bases unmatched: 9. CDR3 amino acids: CASSLMASGAGEQYF. The CDR3, as DNA: TGTGCCAGCAGCTTAATGGCTAGCGGGGCCGGGGAGCAGTACTTC.

The rearrangement joins TRBV9 to TRBJ2-5; 9 bases fit TRBD2. The germline V gene encodes CDR1 SGDLS and CDR2 YYNGEE. The V gene end was trimmed by 0 bases and the J gene end by 5 bases; junction bases not matched to a gene: 8. This CDR3 has 16 amino acids. The CDR3 is CASSVAGGGAGETQYF. In DNA form, the CDR3 reads TGTGCCAGCAGCGTAGCTGGCGGGGGGGCGGGGGAGACCCAGTACTTC.

As regards this clone: Other DNA sequences of this sample code for an identical CDR3. This chain joins TRBV9 and TRBJ1-1; perhaps TRBD1 as D (6 bases). Per germline, CDR1 SGDLS and CDR2 YYNGEE. V shed 6 bases and J shed 4 bases, with 22 bases lying between them. The CDR3 runs to 16 residues. The chain's CDR3 is CASTPWGRGTLTEAFF. Here the CDR3 DNA reads TGTGCCAGCACCCCCTGGGGGAGGGGGACGCTCACTGAAGCTTTCTTT.

The chain couples TRBV5-1 to TRBJ2-3; 9 positions match TRBD1. This CDR3 is built from 15 residues. In germline, CDR1 is SGHRS, CDR2 YFSETQ. V shed 0 bases and J 4 bases; nucleotides not matched to a gene: 3. This CDR3 is CASSLVGDRADTQYF. CDR3 nucleotides: TGCGCCAGCAGCTTGGTAGGGGACAGGGCAGATACGCAGTATTTT.

The chain uses TRBV25-1 and TRBJ2-1; no reliable D call. This CDR3 region has 14 residues. Germline-derived CDR1 and CDR2 are MGHDK and SYGVNS. Trimming took off 1 base at V and 4 bases at J, with 8 bases between the two ends. This chain's CDR3 is CASSEFQRYNEQFF. DNA for the CDR3: TGTGCCAGCAGTGAATTTCAGCGTTACAATGAGCAGTTCTTC.

Details on this clone: This specimen includes other DNA sequences encoding the same CDR3. V gene TRBV2 combines with J gene TRBJ1-5; TRBD1 might be the D (5 bases). The V end was cut by 2 bases, the J end by 5 bases, with 19 bases between. The CDR3 runs to 17 residues. The germline CDR1 and CDR2 sequences are SNHLY and FYNNEI. The chain's CDR3 is CASSERRARVTDQPQHF. As DNA, the CDR3 is TGTGCCAGCAGTGAACGGCGAGCCAGGGTTACGGATCAGCCCCAGCATTTT.

The rearrangement links TRBV6-5 to TRBJ2-7; D might be TRBD1 (5 bases). Trimming pared 4 bases from V and 6 bases from J, leaving 16 bases between. Germline lookup yields CDR1 MNHEY and CDR2 SVGAGI. This CDR3 comprises 14 residues. CDR3 protein: CASSSKPEGVEQYF. CDR3 sequence (DNA): TGTGCCAGCAGTTCCAAGCCCGAAGGGGTCGAGCAGTACTTC.

The J gene is TRBJ2-7, the V gene TRBV6-1; tentatively, D is TRBD2 (5 bases). The CDR3 sequence is 12 residues long. With 6 bases removed from V and 1 base from J, the gap between germline ends came to 7 bases. Germline values: CDR1 MNHNS, CDR2 SASEGT. The CDR3 protein is CASSRGSYEQYF. The CDR3 bases are TGTGCCAGCAGCCGCGGGTCCTACGAGCAGTACTTC.